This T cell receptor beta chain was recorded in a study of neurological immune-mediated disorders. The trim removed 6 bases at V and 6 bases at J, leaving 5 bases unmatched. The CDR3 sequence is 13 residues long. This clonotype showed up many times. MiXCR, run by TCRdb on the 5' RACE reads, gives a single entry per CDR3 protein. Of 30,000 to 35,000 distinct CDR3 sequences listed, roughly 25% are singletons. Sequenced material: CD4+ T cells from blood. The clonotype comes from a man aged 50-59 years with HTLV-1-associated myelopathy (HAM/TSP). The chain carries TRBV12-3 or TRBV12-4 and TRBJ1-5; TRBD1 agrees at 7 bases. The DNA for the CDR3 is TGTGCCAGCAGAGGACAGGCGGGTCAGCCCCAGCATTTT. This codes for CASRGQAGQPQHF.